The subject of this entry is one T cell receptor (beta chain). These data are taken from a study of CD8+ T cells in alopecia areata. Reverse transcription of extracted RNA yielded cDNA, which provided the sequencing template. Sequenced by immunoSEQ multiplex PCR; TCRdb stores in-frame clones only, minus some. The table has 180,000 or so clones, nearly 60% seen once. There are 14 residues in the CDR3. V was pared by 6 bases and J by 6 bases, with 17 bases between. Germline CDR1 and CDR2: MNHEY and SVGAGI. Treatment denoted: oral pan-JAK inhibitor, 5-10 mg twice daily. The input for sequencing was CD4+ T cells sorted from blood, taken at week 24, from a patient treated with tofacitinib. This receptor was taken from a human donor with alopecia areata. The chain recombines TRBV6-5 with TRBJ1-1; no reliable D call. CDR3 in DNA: TGTGCCAGCAGCCTCGGGATGGATGGGGCTGAAGCTTTCTTT. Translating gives CASSLGMDGAEAFF.